This T cell receptor (beta chain) was identified during a study of blood T cell repertoires in COVID-19. At the level of the study: The analysed material was cDNA or gDNA that came from T cells, B-cell-depleted T cells, or PBMCs.

The V gene's germline CDR1 is SGHTA and CDR2 FQGNSA. V was clipped by 8 bases and J by 3 bases; unmatched bases: 9. CDR3 size: 14 residues. Measured with immunoSEQ multiplex PCR; TCRdb has only the in-frame clones, and not every one. Found here are about 110,000 clones, about three quarters of them singletons; the top ten hold roughly 4.3%. This clonotype was sampled from an older man with acute or convalescent COVID-19. J is TRBJ2-7 and V is TRBV7-2; TRBD2 matches at 8 bases. The material sequenced was peripheral blood. The CDR3: CASSFSGGDYEQYF. In nucleotides, the CDR3 is TGTGCCAGCTCCTTTTCCGGGGGGGACTACGAGCAGTACTTC.